The next 20 T cell receptor beta chains were all read from a single sample in a study of spatial heterogeneity in lung cancer. Time point specified: sample taken at primary tumor resection. From tumor, nontumor lung or frozen PBMC, whole RNA was taken unsorted for sequencing. TCRdb called the 5' RACE reads again in MiXCR, with one record for every CDR3 protein. The table shows more than 20,000 distinct CDR3 sequences, with around 4.6% occurring only once. Sequencing used PBMCs, obtained at surgery. Receptor source: a male donor with early-stage non-small cell lung cancer.

This clonotype is termed medium-sized. The rearrangement joins TRBV4-3 to TRBJ2-1; maybe TRBD2 (6 bases). There are 17 residues in the CDR3. CDR1 is LGHNA and CDR2 is YSLEER in the germline V gene. V was trimmed by 2 bases and J by 4 bases, leaving 18 bases between them. The CDR3 region is CASSQLSIGGGYNEQFF. The CDR3 DNA reads TGCGCCAGCAGCCAATTAAGCATAGGTGGAGGGTACAATGAGCAGTTCTTC.

This clonotype was seen at least ten times. Written as DNA, the CDR3 is TGTGCCACCAGCAGAGATTGGGAGACCCAGTACTTC. The encoded protein is CATSRDWETQYF. The genes are TRBV15 and TRBJ2-5; D gene uncertain. The CDR3 runs to 12 residues. The germline CDR1 and CDR2 sequences are LNHNV and YYDKDF (reference sequence). Between the trimmed V and J ends, which lost 0 bases and 5 bases, there was a span of 4 bases.

This clonotype was found many times. This CDR3 is CASSSDNGNTIYF. DNA for the CDR3: TGTGCCAGCAGCTCCGATAACGGAAACACCATATATTTT. The chain is built from TRBV11-2 and TRBJ1-3; D is uncertain. V dropped 4 bases and J dropped 4 bases, with 8 bases sitting between them. In germline, CDR1 is SGHAT, CDR2 FQNNGV. This CDR3 has 13 amino acids.

This clonotype qualifies as medium-sized. This rearrangement joins TRBV3-1 to TRBJ2-7; D gene unclear. Germline assignment: CDR1 LGHDT and CDR2 YNNKEL (reference sequence). V was cut by 4 bases and J by 3 bases, with 4 bases left in between. This CDR3 comprises 11 residues. CDR3 loop: CASSRNYEQYF. Written as DNA, the CDR3 is TGTGCCAGCAGCCGCAACTACGAGCAGTACTTC.

This clonotype has ten or more counts. As DNA, the CDR3 is TGTGCCTGGGCTGCCGGGACAGGGTTCACTGAAGCTTTCTTT. It specifies CAWAAGTGFTEAFF. The rearrangement joins TRBV30 to TRBJ1-1, with TRBD1 matching 9 bases. Trimming removed 5 bases from V and 4 bases from J; junction bases left unmatched: 8. The CDR3 is 14 residues long. Per the germline V gene, CDR1 is GTSNPN and CDR2 is SVGIG (reference sequence).

This clonotype has at least ten counts. The J gene is TRBJ1-5, the V gene TRBV7-2; possible D gene TRBD1, 5 bases. Germline CDR1 reads SGHTA; CDR2 reads FQGNSA. The CDR3 contains 14 residues. The germline V and J ends were trimmed by 5 bases and 4 bases, with 12 bases remaining between them. CDR3 DNA sequence: TGTGCCAGCAGCCCAGGGCGGGGGAATCAGCCCCAGCATTTT. This sequence encodes CASSPGRGNQPQHF.

The sample holds many counts of this clonotype. The chain has TRBV7-9 and TRBJ2-2, with D perhaps matching TRBD1 or TRBD2 (5 bases each). CDR1 and CDR2 from the germline V gene are SEHNR and FQNEAQ (reference sequence). V shed 5 bases and J shed 1 base, with 14 bases lying between them. The CDR3 loop spans 16 amino acids. The CDR3 sequence: CASSPLRGQNTGELFF. CDR3 nucleotides: TGTGCCAGCAGCCCCCTTCGGGGCCAGAACACCGGGGAGCTGTTTTTT.

This clonotype was recorded many times. The V and J genes are TRBV5-1 and TRBJ2-7; 10 nucleotides line up with TRBD2. V gave up 5 bases and J gave up 2 bases; unmatched junction bases: 7. Per germline, CDR1 SGHRS and CDR2 YFSETQ. The length of the CDR3 is 15 residues. The CDR3 nucleotides are TGCGCCAGCAGGGAAATAGCGGGAGGACCCTACGAGCAGTACTTC. This sequence encodes CASREIAGGPYEQYF.

There are many counts of this clonotype. The gene calls are TRBV6-1 and TRBJ1-3, with D unresolved. Trimming removed 6 bases at V and 4 bases at J, with 7 bases between. This CDR3 region has 12 residues. Germline loops: CDR1 MNHNS, CDR2 SASEGT. The CDR3 loop reads CASRTLGNTIYF. DNA for the CDR3: TGTGCCAGCAGGACTCTCGGAAACACCATATATTTT.

The V and J genes are TRBV12-3 or TRBV12-4 and TRBJ1-1, with D unresolved. The CDR3 is made up of 14 amino acids. V gave up 5 bases and J gave up 3 bases, with 13 bases separating them. The CDR3: CASSRESWDTEAFF. As DNA, the CDR3 is TGTGCCAGCAGTCGGGAATCCTGGGACACTGAAGCTTTCTTT.

This clonotype was observed many times. V usage is TRBV11-1 and J usage is TRBJ1-1; TRBD1 is a possible D gene (6 bases). Looked up from germline, CDR1 is SGHAT and CDR2 is FQDESV (reference sequence). Trimming cost V 5 bases and J 1 base, with 17 bases left between them. The CDR3 loop spans 16 amino acids. The CDR3 reads CASSLSRGATNTEAFF. DNA of the CDR3: TGTGCCAGCAGCCTCAGTAGGGGGGCGACGAACACTGAAGCTTTCTTT.

The table lists this clonotype with many counts. V gene TRBV25-1 combines with J gene TRBJ2-2, with 9 nucleotides matching TRBD2. The germline V gene has CDR1 MGHDK and CDR2 SYGVNS. Trimming cost V 2 bases and J 5 bases; bases outside gene matches: 6. The CDR3 spans 16 residues. In nucleotides, the CDR3 is TGTGCCAGCAGTGAAAATAGGCTAGCGGGAACCGGGGAGCTGTTTTTT. Its protein is CASSENRLAGTGELFF. Supplemented by reference TRBV25-1 and TRBJ2-2, the full variable domain reads EADIYQTPRYLVIGTGKKITLECSQTMGHDKMYWYQQDPGMELHLIHYSYGVNSTEKGDLSSESTVSRIRTEHFPLTLESARPSHTSQYLCASSENRLAGTGELFFGEGSRLTVL.

This clonotype was found many times. The chain carries TRBV20-1 and TRBJ1-1; maybe TRBD1 (6 bases). Trimming pared 5 bases from V and 0 bases from J, leaving 10 bases between. This CDR3 has 13 amino acids. Germline V CDR1 and CDR2: DFQATT, SNEGSKA (reference sequence). In DNA, the CDR3 is TGCAGTGCTGCCCGACAGGTGAACACTGAAGCTTTCTTT. It is translated as CSAARQVNTEAFF.

This clonotype was recorded at least ten times. Because it lacks the conserved phenylalanine or tryptophan at the end, this CDR3 is likely a read error. Because the CDR3's place on the DNA is in doubt, the DNA is left out and the CDR3 is given as listed by TCRdb. The rearrangement links TRBV23-1 to TRBJ1-3; the table calls TRBD1, which could not be checked here. TRBV23-1 qualifies as an ORF whose function is uncertain. The CDR3 spans 13 residues, counting both ends. CDR3 residues: CASSLRLGKDRQP.

The rearrangement links TRBV6-5 to TRBJ2-1, with 8 bases matching TRBD2. This CDR3 has 16 amino acids. V shed 3 bases, J shed 1 base, and the junction held 5 bases outside the gene matches. Germline CDR1 and CDR2: MNHEY and SVGAGI. CDR3 bases: TGTGCCAGCAGTTATAGAAGCGGGAGTTCCTACAATGAGCAGTTCTTC. The encoded protein is CASSYRSGSSYNEQFF.

Many counts were recorded for this clonotype. The rearrangement uses TRBV18 and TRBJ1-1, with a possible D match to TRBD1 (5 bases). Per germline, CDR1 KGHSH and CDR2 LQKENI. V was pared by 6 bases and J by 0 bases, with 8 bases between. The CDR3 covers 13 residues. CDR3 sequence (DNA): TGTGCCAGCTCCGACAGCGTGAACACTGAAGCTTTCTTT. The encoded protein is CASSDSVNTEAFF. The entire variable domain, with the rest obtained from reference TRBV18 and TRBJ1-1, is as follows: NAGVMQNPRHLVRRRGQEARLRCSPMKGHSHVYWYRQLPEEGLKFMVYLQKENIIDESGMPKERFSAEFPKEGPSILRIQQVVRGDSAAYFCASSDSVNTEAFFGQGTRLTVV.

This clonotype was seen repeatedly, ten times or more. V and J are TRBV18 and TRBJ2-3, with D perhaps TRBD1 (6 bases). Trimming took off 3 bases at V and 1 base at J, with 8 bases between the two ends. Germline V lookup: CDR1 KGHSH, CDR2 LQKENI. CDR3 length equals 14 residues. The CDR3 is CASSPPGGTDTQYF. The CDR3, as DNA: TGTGCCAGCTCACCCCCAGGGGGCACAGATACGCAGTATTTT. The complete variable domain, with remaining parts taken from reference TRBV18 and TRBJ2-3, reads NAGVMQNPRHLVRRRGQEARLRCSPMKGHSHVYWYRQLPEEGLKFMVYLQKENIIDESGMPKERFSAEFPKEGPSILRIQQVVRGDSAAYFCASSPPGGTDTQYFGPGTRLTVL.

Many counts were recorded for this clonotype. This rearrangement joins TRBV20-1 to TRBJ2-5; no clear D. V lost 2 bases and J lost 2, with 12 bases in between. CDR3 length equals 14 residues. Germline CDR1 reads DFQATT; CDR2 reads SNEGSKA (reference sequence). The CDR3 sequence: CSARTPSPQETQYF. The CDR3, as DNA: TGCAGTGCTAGAACTCCGAGCCCTCAAGAGACCCAGTACTTC.

This clonotype was seen many times. The gene calls are TRBV10-2 and TRBJ2-2; the match to TRBD1 covers 8 bases. Per germline, CDR1 WSHSY and CDR2 SAAADI. J gave up 3 bases and V 6 bases, and 3 bases lay outside the gene matches. CDR3 length equals 14 residues. CDR3 coding DNA: TGCGCCAGCAGAGAGACAGGGGACACCGGGGAGCTGTTTTTT. Amino acids: CASRETGDTGELFF.

There are many counts of this clonotype. The chain uses TRBV20-1 and TRBJ1-2; 10 nucleotides agree with TRBD1. Trimming took 5 bases from V and 7 from J; bases not matched to a gene: 10. The CDR3 has 14 residues. The germline V gene has CDR1 DFQATT and CDR2 SNEGSKA (reference sequence). CDR3 nucleotide sequence: TGCAGTGCTTTGGGCCGGGACAGGGGTCGTGGCTACACCTTC. It specifies CSALGRDRGRGYTF.